This T cell receptor (beta chain) emerged from a study of vaccination effects on CD4 cells after COVID-19. Study overall: A median of 72 days separated the second dose and sampling.

The germline V gene encodes CDR1 SNHLY and CDR2 FYNNEI. The CDR3 contains 14 residues. V dropped 5 bases and J dropped 0 bases, with 9 bases sitting between them. Some clones are missing from TCRdb's copy, which holds only in-frame ones; the method was immunoSEQ multiplex PCR. Here the sample spans more than 65,000 clones, over 70% being singletons. CD4+ T cells specific for antigen were expanded with viral peptide pools by the ViraFEST assay before sequencing. Upon completion of about eleven days in culture, CD4+ T cells were isolated. Two-dose vaccination with either BNT162b2 or mRNA-1273 was given to the participants. Neither prior SARS-CoV-2 infection nor positive nucleocapsid antibodies were present in the vaccine recipients. A note on this clone: Antigen specificity is unknown.

The chain uses TRBV2 and TRBJ2-3; TRBD2 is a possible D gene (6 bases). This receptor was obtained from a human donor who received a COVID-19 vaccine. The sample here was CD4+ T cells from PBMCs cultured with HCoV-229E spike peptides, taken after COVID-19 vaccination. The CDR3 loop reads CASSPGLSTDTQYF. The CDR3 coding sequence is TGTGCCAGCAGTCCGGGACTCAGCACAGATACGCAGTATTTT.